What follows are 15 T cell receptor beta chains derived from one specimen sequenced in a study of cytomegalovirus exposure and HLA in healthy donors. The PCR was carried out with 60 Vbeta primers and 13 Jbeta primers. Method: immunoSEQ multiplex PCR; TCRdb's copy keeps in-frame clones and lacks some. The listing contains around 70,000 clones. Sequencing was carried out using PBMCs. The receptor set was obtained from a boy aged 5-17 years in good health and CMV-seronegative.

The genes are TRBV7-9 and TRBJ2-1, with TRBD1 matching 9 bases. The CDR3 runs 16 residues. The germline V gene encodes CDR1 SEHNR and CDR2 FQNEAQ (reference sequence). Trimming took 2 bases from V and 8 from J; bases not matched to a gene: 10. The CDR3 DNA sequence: TGTGCCAGCAGCTTAACTCCGGGACAGGGTTCCGATGAGCAGTTCTTC. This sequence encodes CASSLTPGQGSDEQFF.

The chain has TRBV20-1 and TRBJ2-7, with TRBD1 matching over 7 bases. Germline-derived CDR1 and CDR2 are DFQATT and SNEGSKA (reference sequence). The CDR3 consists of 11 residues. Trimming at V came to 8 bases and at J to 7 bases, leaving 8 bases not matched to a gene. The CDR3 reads CSTGQPWEQYF. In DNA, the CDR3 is TGCAGTACGGGACAGCCGTGGGAGCAGTACTTC.

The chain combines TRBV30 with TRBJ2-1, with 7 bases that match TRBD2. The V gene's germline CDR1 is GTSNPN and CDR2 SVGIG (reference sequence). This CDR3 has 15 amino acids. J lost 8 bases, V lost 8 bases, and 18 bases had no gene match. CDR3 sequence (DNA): TGTGCCCTGATCTCGGCGAGGGATCGGGAGGATGAGCAGTTCTTC. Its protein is CALISARDREDEQFF.

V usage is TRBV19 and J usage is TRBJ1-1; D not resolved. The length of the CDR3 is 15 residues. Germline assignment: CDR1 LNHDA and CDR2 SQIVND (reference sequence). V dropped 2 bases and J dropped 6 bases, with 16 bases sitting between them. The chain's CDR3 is CASSIRVGVIAEAFF. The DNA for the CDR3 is TGTGCCAGTAGTATAAGAGTAGGAGTCATCGCTGAAGCTTTCTTT.

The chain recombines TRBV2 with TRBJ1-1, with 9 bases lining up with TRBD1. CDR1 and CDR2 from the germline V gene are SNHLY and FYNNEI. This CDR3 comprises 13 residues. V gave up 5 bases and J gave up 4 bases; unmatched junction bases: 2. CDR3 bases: TGTGCCAGCAGTTGGGACAGGGCCACTGAAGCTTTCTTT. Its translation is CASSWDRATEAFF.

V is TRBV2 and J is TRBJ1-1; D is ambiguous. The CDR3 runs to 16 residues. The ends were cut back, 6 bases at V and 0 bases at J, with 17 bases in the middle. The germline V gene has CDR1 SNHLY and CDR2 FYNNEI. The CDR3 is CASSLLLGSMNTEAFF. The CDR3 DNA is TGTGCCAGCAGCCTCCTTCTGGGCAGCATGAACACTGAAGCTTTCTTT. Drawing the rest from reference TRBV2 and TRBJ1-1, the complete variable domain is EPEVTQTPSHQVTQMGQEVILRCVPISNHLYFYWYRQILGQKVEFLVSFYNNEISEKSEIFDDQFSVERPDGSNFTLKIRSTKLEDSAMYFCASSLLLGSMNTEAFFGQGTRLTVV.

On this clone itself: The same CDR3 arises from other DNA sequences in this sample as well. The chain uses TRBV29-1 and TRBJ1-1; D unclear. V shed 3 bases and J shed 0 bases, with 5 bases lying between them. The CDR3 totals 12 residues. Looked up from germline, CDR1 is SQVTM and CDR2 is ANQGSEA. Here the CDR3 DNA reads TGCAGCGTTGACAGTCTGAACACTGAAGCTTTCTTT. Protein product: CSVDSLNTEAFF. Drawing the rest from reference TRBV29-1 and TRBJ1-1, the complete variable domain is SAVISQKPSRDICQRGTSLTIQCQVDSQVTMMFWYRQQPGQSLTLIATANQGSEATYESGFVIDKFPISRPNLTFSTLTVSNMSPEDSSIYLCSVDSLNTEAFFGQGTRLTVV.

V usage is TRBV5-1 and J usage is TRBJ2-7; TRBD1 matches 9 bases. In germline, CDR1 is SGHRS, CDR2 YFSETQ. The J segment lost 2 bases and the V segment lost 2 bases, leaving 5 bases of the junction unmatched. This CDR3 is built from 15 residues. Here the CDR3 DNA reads TGCGCCAGCAGCTTACAGGGGGCCGAGGCCTACGAGCAGTACTTC. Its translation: CASSLQGAEAYEQYF.

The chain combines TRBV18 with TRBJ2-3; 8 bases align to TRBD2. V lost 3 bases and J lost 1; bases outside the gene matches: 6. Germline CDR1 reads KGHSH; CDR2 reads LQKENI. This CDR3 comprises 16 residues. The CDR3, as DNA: TGTGCCAGCTCACCCCTTGGACTAGCACGCACAGATACGCAGTATTTT. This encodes CASSPLGLARTDTQYF.

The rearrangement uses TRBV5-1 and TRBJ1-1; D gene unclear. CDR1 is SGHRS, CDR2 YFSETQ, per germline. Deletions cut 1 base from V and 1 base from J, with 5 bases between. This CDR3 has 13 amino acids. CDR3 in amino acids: CASSLMRNTEAFF. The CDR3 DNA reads TGCGCCAGCAGCTTGATGAGGAACACTGAAGCTTTCTTT.

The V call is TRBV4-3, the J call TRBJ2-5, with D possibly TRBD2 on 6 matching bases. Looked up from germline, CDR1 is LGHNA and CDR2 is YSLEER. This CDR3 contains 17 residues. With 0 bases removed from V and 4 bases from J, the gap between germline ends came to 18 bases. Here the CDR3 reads CASSQDFGGGAGETQYF. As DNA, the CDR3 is TGCGCCAGCAGCCAAGATTTTGGAGGAGGGGCAGGAGAGACCCAGTACTTC.

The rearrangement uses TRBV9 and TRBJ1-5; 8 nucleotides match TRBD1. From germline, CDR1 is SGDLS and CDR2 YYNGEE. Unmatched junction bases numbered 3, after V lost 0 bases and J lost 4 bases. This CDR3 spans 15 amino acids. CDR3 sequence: CASSVGGQENQPQHF. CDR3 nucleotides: TGTGCCAGCAGCGTAGGGGGACAGGAGAATCAGCCCCAGCATTTT.

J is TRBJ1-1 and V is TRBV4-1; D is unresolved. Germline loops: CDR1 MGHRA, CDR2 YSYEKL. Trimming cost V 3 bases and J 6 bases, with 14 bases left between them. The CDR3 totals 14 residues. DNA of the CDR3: TGCGCCAGCAGCCACTCCCCAGGTAATGCTGAAGCTTTCTTT. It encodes CASSHSPGNAEAFF.

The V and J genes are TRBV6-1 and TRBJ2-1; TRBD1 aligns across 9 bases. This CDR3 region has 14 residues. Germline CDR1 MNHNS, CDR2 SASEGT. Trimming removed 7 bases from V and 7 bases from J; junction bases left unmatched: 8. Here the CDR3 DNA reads TGTGCCAGCATCTTGGACAGGGGCTGGAATGAGCAGTTCTTC. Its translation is CASILDRGWNEQFF.

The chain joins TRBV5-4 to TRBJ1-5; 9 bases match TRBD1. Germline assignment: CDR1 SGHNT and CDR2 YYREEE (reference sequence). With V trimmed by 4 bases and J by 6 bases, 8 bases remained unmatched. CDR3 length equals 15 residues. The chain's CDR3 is CASSQMGQGSQPQHF. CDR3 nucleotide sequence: TGTGCCAGCAGCCAAATGGGACAGGGAAGTCAGCCCCAGCATTTT. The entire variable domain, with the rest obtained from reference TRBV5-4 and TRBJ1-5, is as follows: ETGVTQSPTHLIKTRGQQVTLRCSSQSGHNTVSWYQQALGQGPQFIFQYYREEENGRGNFPPRFSGLQFPNYSSELNVNALELDDSALYLCASSQMGQGSQPQHFGDGTRLSIL.